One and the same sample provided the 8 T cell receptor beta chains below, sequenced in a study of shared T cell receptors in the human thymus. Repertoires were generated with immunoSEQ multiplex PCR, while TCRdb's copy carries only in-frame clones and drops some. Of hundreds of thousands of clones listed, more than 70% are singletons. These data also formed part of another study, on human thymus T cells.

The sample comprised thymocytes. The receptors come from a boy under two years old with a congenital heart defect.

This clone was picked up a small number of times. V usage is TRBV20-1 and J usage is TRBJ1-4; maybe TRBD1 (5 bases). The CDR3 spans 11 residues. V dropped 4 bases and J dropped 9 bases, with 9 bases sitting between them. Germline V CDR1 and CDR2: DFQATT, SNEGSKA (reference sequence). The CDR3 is CSAKGRKKLFF. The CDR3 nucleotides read TGCAGTGCTAAGGGGAGGAAAAAACTGTTTTTT.

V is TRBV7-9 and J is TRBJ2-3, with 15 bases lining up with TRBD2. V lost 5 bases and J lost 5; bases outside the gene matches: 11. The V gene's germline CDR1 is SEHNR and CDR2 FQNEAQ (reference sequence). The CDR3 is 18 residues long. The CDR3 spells CASSPYSGLAGGVDTQYF. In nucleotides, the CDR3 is TGTGCCAGCAGCCCATATTCGGGACTAGCGGGGGGAGTAGATACGCAGTATTTT. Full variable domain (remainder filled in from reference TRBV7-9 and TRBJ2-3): DTGVSQNPRHKITKRGQNVTFRCDPISEHNRLYWYRQTLGQGPEFLTYFQNEAQLEKSRLLSDRFSAERPKGSFSTLEIQRTEQGDSAMYLCASSPYSGLAGGVDTQYFGPGTRLTVL.

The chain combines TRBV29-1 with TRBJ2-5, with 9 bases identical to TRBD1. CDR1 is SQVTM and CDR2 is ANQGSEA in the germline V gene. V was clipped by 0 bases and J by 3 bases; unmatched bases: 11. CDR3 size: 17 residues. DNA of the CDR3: TGCAGCGTTGAAGATCGAGAATCAGACAGGGGGGAAGAGACCCAGTACTTC. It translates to CSVEDRESDRGEETQYF.

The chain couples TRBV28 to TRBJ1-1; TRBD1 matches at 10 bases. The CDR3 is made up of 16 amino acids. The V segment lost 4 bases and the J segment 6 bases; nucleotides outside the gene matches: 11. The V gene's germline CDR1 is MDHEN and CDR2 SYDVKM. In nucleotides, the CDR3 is TGTGCCAGCAGTTCCCGACAGGGGGCCCTAAACGCTGAAGCTTTCTTT. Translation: CASSSRQGALNAEAFF. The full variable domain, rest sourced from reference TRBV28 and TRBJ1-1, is DVKVTQSSRYLVKRTGEKVFLECVQDMDHENMFWYRQDPGLGLRLIYFSYDVKMKEKGDIPEGYSVSREKKERFSLILESASTNQTSMYLCASSSRQGALNAEAFFGQGTRLTVV.

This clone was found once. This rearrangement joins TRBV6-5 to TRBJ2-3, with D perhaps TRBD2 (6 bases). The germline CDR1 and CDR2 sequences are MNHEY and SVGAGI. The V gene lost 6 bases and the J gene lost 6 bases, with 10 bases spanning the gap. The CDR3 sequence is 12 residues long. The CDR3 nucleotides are TGTGCCAGCAGCCACCGGGGGGATACGCAGTATTTT. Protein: CASSHRGDTQYF.

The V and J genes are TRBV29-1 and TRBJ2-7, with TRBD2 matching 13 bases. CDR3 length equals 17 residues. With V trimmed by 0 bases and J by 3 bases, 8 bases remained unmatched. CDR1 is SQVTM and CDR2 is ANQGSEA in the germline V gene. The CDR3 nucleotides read TGCAGCGTTGAAGAACCCGGGACTAGCGGGGAATTCTACGAGCAGTACTTC. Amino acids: CSVEEPGTSGEFYEQYF.

This chain's CDR3 is CASSLSGQGFNEKLFF. As DNA, the CDR3 is TGCGCCAGCAGCTTATCCGGACAGGGCTTTAATGAAAAACTGTTTTTT. The chain uses TRBV5-1 and TRBJ1-4; 8 positions match TRBD1. This CDR3 contains 16 residues. Trimming took 2 bases from V and 4 from J; bases not matched to a gene: 7. The germline V gene has CDR1 SGHRS and CDR2 YFSETQ.

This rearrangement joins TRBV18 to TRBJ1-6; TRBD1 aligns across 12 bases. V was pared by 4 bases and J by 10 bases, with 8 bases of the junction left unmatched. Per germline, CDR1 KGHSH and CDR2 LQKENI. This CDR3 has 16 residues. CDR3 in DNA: TGTGCCAGCTCACACCGCCGGGACAGGGGGCGATCACCCCTCCACTTT. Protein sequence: CASSHRRDRGRSPLHF.